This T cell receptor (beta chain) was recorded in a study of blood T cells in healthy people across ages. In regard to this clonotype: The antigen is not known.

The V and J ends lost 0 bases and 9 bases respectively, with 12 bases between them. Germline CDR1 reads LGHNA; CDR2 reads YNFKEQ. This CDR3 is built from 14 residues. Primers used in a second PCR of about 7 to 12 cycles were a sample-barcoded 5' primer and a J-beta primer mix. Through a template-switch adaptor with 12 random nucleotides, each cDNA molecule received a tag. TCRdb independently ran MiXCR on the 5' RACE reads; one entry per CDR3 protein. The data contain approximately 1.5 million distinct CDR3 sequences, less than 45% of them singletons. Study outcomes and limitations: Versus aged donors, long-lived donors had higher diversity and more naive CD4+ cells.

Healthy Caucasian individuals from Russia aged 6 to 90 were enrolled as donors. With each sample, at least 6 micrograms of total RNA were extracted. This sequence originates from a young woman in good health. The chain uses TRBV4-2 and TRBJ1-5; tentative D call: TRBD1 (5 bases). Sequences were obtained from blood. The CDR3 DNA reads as TGTGCCAGCAGCCAAGAGATGGGGCTACGGCCCCAGCATTTT. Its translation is CASSQEMGLRPQHF.